A single sample gave rise to the 22 T cell receptor beta chains below, sequenced in a study of control samples from healthy donors and cancer patients. The table came from immunoSEQ multiplex PCR; TCRdb's copy has only in-frame clones and leaves some out. The table has 100,000 to 150,000 clones, 75% to 95% seen once. Input material: blood. The receptors come from a man in his forties in good health.

The chain joins TRBV30 to TRBJ1-6; D gene ambiguous. Trimming took 0 bases from V and 7 from J, leaving 7 bases between them. Germline values: CDR1 GTSNPN, CDR2 SVGIG (reference sequence). The CDR3 is made up of 13 amino acids. The CDR3 loop is CAWSVSENSPLHF. The CDR3 nucleotides are TGTGCCTGGAGTGTATCAGAAAATTCACCCCTCCACTTT.

This chain uses TRBV19 with TRBJ1-2; tentatively, D is TRBD1 (5 bases). The CDR3 sequence is 12 residues long. Looked up from germline, CDR1 is LNHDA and CDR2 is SQIVND (reference sequence). The V end lost 7 bases, the J end lost 2 bases, and 8 bases lay between the germline ends. As DNA, the CDR3 is TGTGCCAGTATGAGGGGAAACTATGGCTACACCTTC. This encodes CASMRGNYGYTF. The whole variable domain, filled in from reference TRBV19 and TRBJ1-2, reads DGGITQSPKYLFRKEGQNVTLSCEQNLNHDAMYWYRQDPGQGLRLIYYSQIVNDFQKGDIAEGYSVSREKKESFPLTVTSAQKNPTAFYLCASMRGNYGYTFGSGTRLTVV.

The chain employs TRBV19 and TRBJ1-2, with D possibly TRBD1 on 5 matching bases. This CDR3 has 12 residues. Germline V CDR1 and CDR2: LNHDA, SQIVND (reference sequence). The CDR3 DNA follows: TGTGTTTCCCGCGGGGGTCCGAATGGCTACACCTTC. Its protein is CVSRGGPNGYTF.

The V call is TRBV5-3, the J call TRBJ1-1, with D tentatively TRBD1 (6 bases). TRBV5-3 is recorded as an ORF, its role being uncertain. Trimming took 5 bases from V and 5 from J, leaving 13 bases between them. The CDR3 totals 13 residues. The CDR3 DNA reads TGTGCCAGAAGGAAAGACAGGACGACTGAAGCTTTCTTT. The encoded protein is CARRKDRTTEAFF.

As concerns this clone: A read error may account for a junction end that differs from germline. The CDR3 nucleotides are TGCAGTGCTAGAAATGGTGTGGGGCCAACGTTC. Amino acid sequence: CSARNGVGPTF. The chain joins TRBV20-1 to TRBJ2-7, with D perhaps matching TRBD1 (5 bases). This CDR3 has 11 amino acids. Germline CDR1 reads DFQATT; CDR2 reads SNEGSKA (reference sequence).

The rearrangement links TRBV2 to TRBJ1-4; no firm D call. Germline V gene lookup returns CDR1 SNHLY and CDR2 FYNNEI. Trimming took 4 bases from V and 7 from J, leaving 13 bases between them. CDR3 length: 14 amino acids. CDR3 residues: CASSARWASEKLFF. The CDR3 DNA reads TGTGCCAGCAGTGCTAGGTGGGCAAGTGAAAAACTGTTTTTT.

The rearrangement joins TRBV5-6 to TRBJ2-7; D perhaps matches TRBD1 (5 bases). Trimming shortened V by 3 bases and J by 6 bases, and 19 bases separated the two germline ends. CDR3 size: 15 residues. Per germline, CDR1 SGHDT and CDR2 YYEEEE. CDR3 residues: CASSYLTGALSEQYF. Written as DNA, the CDR3 is TGTGCCAGCAGCTACTTAACAGGAGCCCTGAGCGAGCAGTACTTC.

The rearrangement links TRBV4-1 to TRBJ1-1; possibly TRBD1 for D (5 bases). Per the germline V gene, CDR1 is MGHRA and CDR2 is YSYEKL. The germline V and J ends were trimmed by 1 base and 11 bases, with 11 bases remaining between them. This CDR3 is built from 12 residues. The CDR3 nucleotides are TGCGCCAGCAGCCAAGTGGGGCAAACGGCTTTCTTT. It is translated as CASSQVGQTAFF.

The J gene is TRBJ1-5, the V gene TRBV2; D is undetermined. This CDR3 is 12 amino acids long. The germline gives CDR1 SNHLY, CDR2 FYNNEI. V was clipped by 5 bases and J by 6 bases, with 8 bases between them. CDR3 in amino acids: CASSTRPQPQHF. Here the CDR3 DNA reads TGTGCCAGCAGTACGCGTCCTCAGCCCCAGCATTTT.

In DNA, the CDR3 is TGTGCCAGCGGGAACAAGGAGGACAGGGATCCACCCTACGAGCAGTACTTC. This codes for CASGNKEDRDPPYEQYF. The chain uses TRBV3-1 (or the pseudogene TRBV3-2) and TRBJ2-7; 8 bases fit TRBD1. The V gene end was trimmed by 8 bases and the J gene end by 2 bases; junction bases not matched to a gene: 17. Looked up from germline, CDR1 is LGHDT and CDR2 is YNNKEL (reference sequence). This CDR3 has 17 amino acids.

The genes are TRBV24-1 and TRBJ2-1; D perhaps matches TRBD2 (6 bases). Germline V gene lookup returns CDR1 KGHDR and CDR2 SFDVKD. The CDR3 is 12 amino acids. Trimming pared 5 bases from V and 11 bases from J, leaving 12 bases between. The CDR3 loop is CATSVSSGKQFF. The CDR3 nucleotides read TGTGCCACCAGTGTAAGTAGCGGAAAGCAGTTCTTC.

V usage is TRBV5-1 and J usage is TRBJ1-1; 9 bases line up with TRBD1. This CDR3 contains 16 residues. CDR1 is SGHRS and CDR2 is YFSETQ in the germline V gene. V shed 0 bases and J 1 base; nucleotides not matched to a gene: 4. CDR3 protein: CASSLVTGGGNTEAFF. DNA of the CDR3: TGCGCCAGCAGCTTGGTAACAGGGGGCGGGAACACTGAAGCTTTCTTT.

The rearrangement uses TRBV5-1 and TRBJ2-5, with D tentatively TRBD2 (5 bases). The CDR3 has 13 amino acids. From germline, CDR1 is SGHRS and CDR2 YFSETQ. Trimming removed 4 bases at V and 4 bases at J, with 11 bases between. The CDR3 protein is CASSHGERETQYF. The DNA for the CDR3 is TGCGCCAGCAGCCACGGGGAGAGAGAGACCCAGTACTTC.

The chain links TRBV25-1 to TRBJ1-3, with 9 bases lining up with TRBD1. This CDR3 contains 16 residues. Germline V gene lookup returns CDR1 MGHDK and CDR2 SYGVNS. Trimming at V came to 1 base and at J to 4 bases, leaving 5 bases not matched to a gene. The CDR3 region has the DNA TGTGCCAGCAGTGAATTAGGACAGGGGCGAGGAAACACCATATATTTT. This gives the protein CASSELGQGRGNTIYF. Full variable domain (outside the CDR3, taken from reference TRBV25-1 and TRBJ1-3): EADIYQTPRYLVIGTGKKITLECSQTMGHDKMYWYQQDPGMELHLIHYSYGVNSTEKGDLSSESTVSRIRTEHFPLTLESARPSHTSQYLCASSELGQGRGNTIYFGEGSWLTVV.

The chain joins TRBV27 to TRBJ2-2; D remains unclear. CDR3 length: 17 amino acids. V gave up 3 bases and J gave up 0 bases, with 14 bases separating them. The germline V gene encodes CDR1 MNHEY and CDR2 SMNVEV (reference sequence). The CDR3 is CASSLDPRPTNTGELFF. As DNA, the CDR3 is TGTGCCAGCAGTTTGGACCCCCGCCCCACGAACACCGGGGAGCTGTTTTTT.

This clone has just a few counts. The chain uses TRBV6-6 and TRBJ1-2; no reliable D call. This CDR3 has 14 amino acids. Germline CDR1 and CDR2: MNHNY and SVGAGI (reference sequence). V shed 4 bases and J shed 4 bases, with 13 bases lying between them. In DNA, the CDR3 is TGTGCCAGCAGTTCGATATCAACAGCCTATGGCTACACCTTC. Amino acids: CASSSISTAYGYTF.

This CDR3 reads CASSLRGWGTGETEAFF. The CDR3 DNA sequence: TGTGCCAGCAGTCTGCGGGGGTGGGGGACGGGAGAAACTGAAGCTTTCTTT. The chain combines TRBV6-6 with TRBJ1-1; D is perhaps TRBD1 (5 bases). Trimming shortened V by 5 bases and J by 5 bases, and 24 bases separated the two germline ends. The germline CDR1 and CDR2 sequences are MNHNY and SVGAGI (reference sequence). The CDR3 is 17 amino acids.

This chain uses TRBV5-1 with TRBJ1-5, with unresolved D. The CDR3 is made up of 15 amino acids. CDR1 SGHRS and CDR2 YFSETQ come from the germline V gene. With 4 bases removed from V and 1 base from J, the gap between germline ends came to 12 bases. The CDR3 protein is CASSPGANSNQPQHF. CDR3 nucleotides: TGCGCCAGCAGCCCGGGAGCGAACAGCAATCAGCCCCAGCATTTT.

V is TRBV5-1 and J is TRBJ2-5; D is tentatively TRBD1 or TRBD2 (7 bases each). This CDR3 has 16 residues. Looked up from germline, CDR1 is SGHRS and CDR2 is YFSETQ. V lost 3 bases and J lost 2, with 17 bases in between. The CDR3 bases are TGCGCCAGCAGCTCGGTGGGAGGGACAGTTCAAGAGACCCAGTACTTC. Protein: CASSSVGGTVQETQYF. Full variable domain (rest looked up from reference TRBV5-1 and TRBJ2-5): KAGVTQTPRYLIKTRGQQVTLSCSPISGHRSVSWYQQTPGQGLQFLFEYFSETQRNKGNFPGRFSGRQFSNSRSEMNVSTLELGDSALYLCASSSVGGTVQETQYFGPGTRLLVL.

Written as DNA, the CDR3 is TGTGCCAGCAGCTTAGCCCTACCGACGGGGAATCAGCCCCAGCATTTT. Translation: CASSLALPTGNQPQHF. This chain uses TRBV7-8 with TRBJ1-5; D is undetermined. This CDR3 contains 16 residues. V lost 0 bases and J 4 bases, leaving 13 bases between the germline ends. The germline CDR1 and CDR2 sequences are SGHVS and FQNEAQ.

The chain has TRBV4-1 and TRBJ1-1, with D perhaps TRBD1 (5 bases). This CDR3 region has 16 residues. Germline-derived CDR1 and CDR2 are MGHRA and YSYEKL. V was pared by 3 bases and J by 4 bases, with 18 bases between. The CDR3 is CASSHFQPIDSTEAFF. DNA for the CDR3: TGCGCCAGCAGCCATTTCCAACCCATCGACAGCACTGAAGCTTTCTTT.

This clone was observed once. The gene calls are TRBV6-1 and TRBJ2-1, with D possibly being TRBD2 (6 bases). Trimming removed 3 bases at V and 3 bases at J, with 12 bases between. CDR3 size: 15 residues. Germline CDR1 MNHNS, CDR2 SASEGT. Here the CDR3 DNA reads TGTGCCAGCAGTGAGTTTGGGGGAGGCTACAATGAGCAGTTCTTC. It yields the protein CASSEFGGGYNEQFF.